The rows below give T cell receptor beta chains drawn from one sample of a study of blood T cells in healthy people across ages. One entry per CDR3 protein results from TCRdb running MiXCR on the 5' RACE reads. The sample consists of 650,000 to 1,000,000 distinct CDR3 sequences, around 34% of them appearing once. Sequenced sample: blood. Receptors originate from a man between 18 and 35 years old in good health. Both conserved end residues are part of each CDR3. Each record gives: clone size, D gene, J gene, CDR3 length, V gene, CDR3 protein, CDR3 DNA. The D gene is left open where the match is weak. A row's size may be missing; if present it is once, few, many or a size class.

few TRBD1 TRBJ2-7 16 TRBV20-1 CSARDGLGQDSYEQYF TGCAGTGCTAGAGATGGTTTAGGACAGGATTCCTACGAGCAGTACTTC
. . TRBJ1-5 13 TRBV6-2/TRBV6-3 CATQGGGDQPQHF TGTGCCACTCAAGGGGGTGGGGATCAGCCCCAGCATTTT
few . TRBJ1-2 14 TRBV6-6 CASSYPLGTDGYTF TGTGCCAGCAGCTACCCCTTAGGGACTGATGGCTACACCTTC
. TRBD2 TRBJ2-1 15 TRBV12-3/TRBV12-4 CASSPLAGVVNEQFF TGTGCCAGCAGCCCACTAGCGGGGGTAGTGAATGAGCAGTTCTTC
. TRBD1 TRBJ1-5 14 TRBV18 CASLGTDSNQPQHF TGTGCCAGCCTGGGGACAGATTCAAATCAGCCCCAGCATTTT
many TRBD2 TRBJ2-1 13 TRBV12-3/TRBV12-4 CASSTGLDNEQFF TGTGCCAGCAGTACGGGACTAGATAATGAGCAGTTCTTC
. TRBD1 TRBJ2-3 16 TRBV5-1 CASSPQPGQGSNTQYF TGCGCCAGCAGCCCCCAGCCGGGACAGGGGAGTAATACGCAGTATTTT
. . TRBJ2-3 13 TRBV5-4 CASSLYGAYTQYF TGTGCCAGCAGCTTATACGGAGCCTATACGCAGTATTTT
. . TRBJ2-7 13 TRBV6-6 CASSDGQGGEQYF TGTGCCAGCAGTGACGGCCAGGGAGGCGAGCAGTACTTC
many TRBD2 TRBJ2-3 14 TRBV10-3 CAISTSGATDTQYF TGTGCCATCTCGACTAGCGGGGCAACAGATACGCAGTATTTT
few . TRBJ2-3 17 TRBV19 CASSTFEGAGSTDTQYF TGTGCCAGTAGTACCTTTGAAGGGGCCGGAAGCACAGATACGCAGTATTTT
few . TRBJ2-1 16 TRBV7-9 CASSWGTALMVNEQFF TGTGCCAGCAGCTGGGGAACAGCGTTGATGGTTAATGAGCAGTTCTTC
few TRBD1 TRBJ1-2 14 TRBV30 CAWTGLIRQGAPTF TGTGCCTGGACCGGACTCATCAGACAGGGGGCTCCCACCTTC
many TRBD1 TRBJ2-5 15 TRBV12-3/TRBV12-4 CASSLGQGGQETQYF TGTGCCAGCAGTTTGGGACAGGGCGGGCAAGAGACCCAGTACTTC
. TRBD2 TRBJ2-3 16 TRBV6-5 CASPRGGGLFADTQYF TGTGCCAGCCCCCGGGGGGGAGGGCTGTTCGCAGATACGCAGTATTTT
few TRBD2 TRBJ2-1 15 TRBV20-1 CSARDIAGGLVRQFF TGCAGTGCTAGAGATATCGCGGGGGGGCTAGTTAGGCAGTTCTTC
few TRBD2 TRBJ2-5 14 TRBV6-6 CASSHSGGVETQYF TGTGCCAGCAGTCATAGCGGGGGAGTGGAGACCCAGTACTTC
. TRBD2 TRBJ2-1 15 TRBV20-1 CSDHLSGGANDEQFF TGCAGTGACCACCTTAGCGGGGGAGCTAACGATGAGCAGTTCTTC
. . TRBJ2-7 15 TRBV3-1 CASSERLGRTYEQYF TGTGCCAGCAGCGAAAGGCTGGGACGGACCTACGAGCAGTACTTC
few TRBD1 TRBJ1-1 15 TRBV10-3 CAISESSRGGTEAFF TGTGCCATCAGTGAGTCCAGCAGGGGGGGGACTGAAGCTTTCTTT
few . TRBJ2-7 14 TRBV7-9 CASSLVQGIHEQYF TGTGCCAGCAGCTTAGTACAGGGAATCCACGAGCAGTACTTC
many . TRBJ1-2 17 TRBV9 CASSPYDSRTNIYGYTF TGTGCCAGCAGCCCCTACGACAGTCGGACTAATATCTATGGCTACACCTTC
few . TRBJ2-3 14 TRBV5-1 CASSFSSSTDTQYF TGCGCCAGCAGCTTCTCTAGTAGCACAGATACGCAGTATTTT
few . TRBJ1-4 13 TRBV12-3/TRBV12-4 CASSLRLGEKLFF TGTGCCAGCAGTTTGAGGCTAGGTGAAAAACTGTTTTTT
. . TRBJ2-2 15 TRBV4-1 CASSQFDRNTGELFF TGCGCCAGCAGCCAATTCGACAGGAACACCGGGGAGCTGTTTTTT
few . TRBJ1-5 15 TRBV4-1 CASSPSWESNQPQHF TGCGCCAGCAGCCCCTCGTGGGAAAGCAATCAGCCCCAGCATTTT
many . TRBJ2-3 13 TRBV12-5 CASGLLATDTQYF TGTGCTAGTGGTTTGCTTGCCACAGATACGCAGTATTTT
few . TRBJ2-1 14 TRBV20-1 CSANRRTLVNEQFF TGCAGTGCCAACCGTCGGACCCTCGTCAATGAGCAGTTCTTC
few TRBD1 TRBJ1-4 16 TRBV15 CATSRDLETGAEKLFF TGTGCCACCAGCAGAGATCTTGAGACAGGGGCTGAAAAACTGTTTTTT
. . TRBJ2-7 12 TRBV9 CASNRGGEAQYF TGTGCCAGCAACCGAGGGGGAGAGGCCCAGTACTTC
few TRBD1 TRBJ1-1 17 TRBV20-1 CSARDRRDRGQSTEAFF TGCAGTGCTAGAGATCGTCGGGACAGGGGGCAGAGTACTGAAGCTTTCTTT
many . TRBJ2-7 16 TRBV5-5 CASSPNAVDSSYEQYF TGTGCCAGCAGCCCGAACGCCGTAGACAGCTCCTACGAGCAGTACTTC
few . TRBJ1-5 14 TRBV6-2/TRBV6-3 CASSYRGVYQPQHF TGTGCCAGCAGTTACCGGGGGGTTTATCAGCCCCAGCATTTT